A single sample is the source of the 27 T cell receptor beta chains below, sequenced in a study of cytomegalovirus exposure and HLA in healthy donors. The PCR had 60 Vbeta and 13 Jbeta primers. TCRdb's copy holds only in-frame clones and misses some; the assay was immunoSEQ multiplex PCR. The sample includes 160,000 or so clones, approximately 86% of them seen just once. Material: PBMCs. These receptors originate from a woman between 45 and 65 years old in good health and CMV-seropositive.

The V and J genes are TRBV19 and TRBJ2-3; D possibly corresponds to TRBD2 (6 bases). Trimming took 8 bases from V and 0 from J, leaving 21 bases between them. This CDR3 region has 17 residues. Germline assignment: CDR1 LNHDA and CDR2 SQIVND (reference sequence). CDR3 in DNA: TGTGCCAGTCGCGGAGGGTGGCGGACGAAAAGCACAGATACGCAGTATTTT. It yields the protein CASRGGWRTKSTDTQYF.

The V gene is TRBV9, the J gene TRBJ2-3; no clear D gene. Germline V lookup: CDR1 SGDLS, CDR2 YYNGEE. The germline V and J ends were trimmed by 0 bases and 5 bases, with 4 bases remaining between them. The CDR3 sequence is 12 residues long. CDR3 bases: TGTGCCAGCAGCGTAGGACAAGATACGCAGTATTTT. Protein sequence: CASSVGQDTQYF.

V is TRBV6-1 and J is TRBJ1-5; D is possibly TRBD1 (5 bases). Germline CDR1 and CDR2: MNHNS and SASEGT. V shed 5 bases and J shed 4 bases, with 15 bases lying between them. The CDR3 runs 15 residues. DNA of the CDR3: TGTGCCAGCAGTAAAGGGAATCCAGGGAATCAGCCCCAGCATTTT. It translates to CASSKGNPGNQPQHF.

The V call is TRBV5-4, the J call TRBJ2-7, with D unclear. The V end was cut by 1 base, the J end by 2 bases, with 4 bases between. The CDR3 loop spans 12 amino acids. Germline lookup yields CDR1 SGHNT and CDR2 YYREEE (reference sequence). CDR3 nucleotides: TGTGCCAGCAGCTTGTCGGCCTACGAGCAGTACTTC. It encodes CASSLSAYEQYF.

The chain couples TRBV9 to TRBJ2-6, with D possibly matching TRBD2 (6 bases). V lost 0 bases, J lost 4 bases, and 26 bases lay in between. Germline V gene sequence: CDR1 SGDLS, CDR2 YYNGEE. CDR3 length equals 21 residues. The CDR3 spells CASSVVPIRRDLTGGANVLTF. The CDR3 region has the DNA TGTGCCAGCAGCGTAGTTCCAATTAGACGGGACTTAACGGGAGGGGCCAACGTCCTGACTTTC. The variable domain in full, completed from reference TRBV9 and TRBJ2-6, reads DSGVTQTPKHLITATGQRVTLRCSPRSGDLSVYWYQQSLDQGLQFLIQYYNGEERAKGNILERFSAQQFPDLHSELNLSSLELGDSALYFCASSVVPIRRDLTGGANVLTFGAGSRLTVL.

V gene TRBV5-1 combines with J gene TRBJ1-1; D call uncertain. In germline, CDR1 is SGHRS, CDR2 YFSETQ. The ends were cut back, 3 bases at V and 3 bases at J, with 9 bases in the middle. The CDR3 has 13 amino acids. DNA of the CDR3: TGCGCCAGCAGCTACACATTTGACACTGAAGCTTTCTTT. Encoded protein: CASSYTFDTEAFF.

The CDR3 DNA follows: TGTGCCAGCAGCTTATCTGGGGGACTGAATGAAAAACTGTTTTTT. Its translation: CASSLSGGLNEKLFF. This sequence joins TRBV13 and TRBJ1-4; tentatively, D is TRBD1 (5 bases). There are 15 residues in the CDR3. Trimming removed 2 bases from V and 5 bases from J, with 12 bases in between. Per the germline V gene, CDR1 is PRHDT and CDR2 is FYEKMQ (reference sequence).

V is TRBV6-5 and J is TRBJ2-2; TRBD1 is a possible D gene (5 bases). The CDR3 extends over 14 amino acids. Germline CDR1 MNHEY, CDR2 SVGAGI. V gave up 8 bases and J gave up 6 bases, with 16 bases separating them. The CDR3, as DNA: TGTGCCAGCCGCGGTGGGGCCGGCTCCGGGGAGCTGTTTTTT. The encoded protein is CASRGGAGSGELFF.

This chain uses TRBV9 with TRBJ2-3; D uncertain. Germline CDR1 reads SGDLS; CDR2 reads YYNGEE. Between the trimmed V and J ends, which lost 3 bases and 6 bases, there was a span of 11 bases. CDR3 length: 13 residues. The CDR3 region has the DNA TGTGCCAGCAGCGCTTCCTTCGTTGATACGCAGTATTTT. It encodes CASSASFVDTQYF.

The chain combines TRBV4-3 with TRBJ2-3; D not certain. The germline CDR1 and CDR2 sequences are LGHNA and YSLEER. This CDR3 spans 15 amino acids. V lost 1 base and J lost 2, with 10 bases in between. This CDR3 is CASSQGAPITDTQYF. CDR3 DNA sequence: TGCGCCAGCAGCCAAGGTGCGCCTATCACAGATACGCAGTATTTT.

This clone appeared a few times. The chain couples TRBV11-2 to TRBJ2-7; 8 bases match TRBD1. Trimming removed 0 bases from V and 8 bases from J; junction bases left unmatched: 12. This CDR3 comprises 16 residues. In germline, CDR1 is SGHAT, CDR2 FQNNGV. CDR3 sequence: CASSLEAWTGSEQQYF. CDR3 sequence (DNA): TGTGCCAGCAGCTTAGAAGCTTGGACAGGGTCTGAGCAGCAGTACTTC.

The J gene is TRBJ2-6, the V gene TRBV4-3, with D perhaps matching TRBD2 (6 bases). CDR1 and CDR2 (germline): LGHNA, YSLEER. V was shortened by 0 bases and J by 9 bases, with 9 bases between the two germline ends. This CDR3 spans 14 amino acids. This chain's CDR3 is CASSQDGGLNVLTF. CDR3 nucleotides: TGCGCCAGCAGCCAAGACGGGGGTCTCAACGTCCTGACTTTC.

The rearrangement uses TRBV7-8 and TRBJ2-2; D is unresolved. Looked up from germline, CDR1 is SGHVS and CDR2 is FQNEAQ. The CDR3 spans 16 residues. V gave up 4 bases and J gave up 0 bases, with 12 bases separating them. The CDR3 DNA reads as TGTGCCAGCAGCTATTCCACACCTGCGAACACCGGGGAGCTGTTTTTT. Translating gives CASSYSTPANTGELFF. The complete variable domain, with remaining parts taken from reference TRBV7-8 and TRBJ2-2, reads GAGVSQSPRYKVAKRGQDVALRCDPISGHVSLFWYQQALGQGPEFLTYFQNEAQLDKSGLPSDRFFAERPEGSVSTLKIQRTQQEDSAVYLCASSYSTPANTGELFFGEGSRLTVL.

CDR3 nucleotides: TGCGCCAGCAGCCTTACTAGCGGGCAGGGGCAGCAGTACTTC. Translating it yields CASSLTSGQGQQYF. The V call is TRBV5-1, the J call TRBJ2-7; 9 nucleotides line up with TRBD2. Germline assignment: CDR1 SGHRS and CDR2 YFSETQ. V was clipped by 4 bases and J by 8 bases; unmatched bases: 10. CDR3 length: 14 residues.

The rearrangement joins TRBV7-9 to TRBJ2-4, with TRBD1 as a possible D gene (5 bases). Germline-derived CDR1 and CDR2 are SEHNR and FQNEAQ (reference sequence). The ends were cut back, 5 bases at V and 6 bases at J, with 17 bases in the middle. The length of the CDR3 is 15 residues. This CDR3 reads CASSLSSGNTNIQYF. CDR3 nucleotides: TGTGCCAGCAGCCTCTCTTCAGGGAACACAAACATTCAGTACTTC.

To note about this clone: An end of the junction differs from the germline gene, which may be a read error. The rearrangement uses TRBV7-9 and TRBJ1-2; D might be TRBD1 (6 bases). The CDR3 is 14 residues long. Germline-derived CDR1 and CDR2 are SEHNR and FQNEAQ (reference sequence). The CDR3 DNA reads as TGTGCCAGCAGTTTAGACAGGAGCTTCGCCGGCTACACCTTC. Its protein product is CASSLDRSFAGYTF. The full variable domain, completed using reference TRBV7-9 and TRBJ1-2, is DTGVSQNPRHKITKRGQNVTFRCDPISEHNRLYWYRQTLGQGPEFLTYFQNEAQLEKSRLLSDRFSAERPKGSFSTLEIQRTEQGDSAMYLCASSLDRSFAGYTFGSGTRLTVV.

This clone was counted a few times. V usage is TRBV12-5 and J usage is TRBJ2-1; D gene unclear. The CDR3 runs 12 residues. V was pared by 0 bases and J by 8 bases, with 5 bases between. CDR1 is LGHNT and CDR2 is FRNRAP in the germline V gene. CDR3 protein: CASGLVLYEQFF. CDR3 sequence (DNA): TGTGCTAGTGGTTTGGTACTGTATGAGCAGTTCTTC. Looking up the rest from reference TRBV12-5 and TRBJ2-1 gives the full variable domain: DARVTQTPRHKVTEMGQEVTMRCQPILGHNTVFWYRQTMMQGLELLAYFRNRAPLDDSGMPKDRFSAEMPDATLATLKIQPSEPRDSAVYFCASGLVLYEQFFGPGTRLTVL.

The sample holds one count of this clone. The genes are TRBV25-1 and TRBJ2-7; perhaps TRBD1 as D (8 bases). Per the germline V gene, CDR1 is MGHDK and CDR2 is SYGVNS. V was cut by 1 base and J by 7 bases, with 14 bases left in between. The CDR3 runs to 14 residues. CDR3 sequence (DNA): TGTGCCAGCAGTGAATTCGGGGGGACAGGAGAGCAGTACTTC. Its protein product is CASSEFGGTGEQYF.

V and J are TRBV4-3 and TRBJ2-2; tentative D call: TRBD1 (6 bases). CDR1 is LGHNA, CDR2 YSLEER, per germline. The CDR3 runs to 18 residues. V was trimmed by 1 base and J by 2 bases, leaving 17 bases between them. CDR3 loop: CASSQVVGAGANTGELFF. The DNA for the CDR3 is TGCGCCAGCAGCCAAGTAGTCGGGGCAGGGGCCAACACCGGGGAGCTGTTTTTT.

V and J are TRBV13 and TRBJ2-1, with TRBD2 matching over 10 bases. V shed 3 bases, J shed 6 bases, and the junction held 8 bases outside the gene matches. The CDR3 runs to 16 residues. In germline, CDR1 is PRHDT, CDR2 FYEKMQ (reference sequence). The CDR3, as DNA: TGTGCCAGCAGCTTTGCTCAACTAGCGGGGACCAATGAGCAGTTCTTC. It is translated as CASSFAQLAGTNEQFF.

This chain uses TRBV6-6 with TRBJ1-2; 7 bases agree with TRBD1. There are 13 residues in the CDR3. Germline V lookup: CDR1 MNHNY, CDR2 SVGAGI (reference sequence). J lost 8 bases, V lost 6 bases, and 9 bases had no gene match. CDR3 amino acids: CASSYEGARGYTF. DNA of the CDR3: TGTGCCAGCAGCTATGAGGGGGCTCGAGGCTACACCTTC.

The rearrangement links TRBV4-3 to TRBJ2-5; a weak D match, TRBD2 (6 bases). V lost 3 bases and J lost 5, with 13 bases in between. Germline CDR1 and CDR2: LGHNA and YSLEER. The CDR3 is 14 amino acids. CDR3 in amino acids: CASSHRREGETQYF. DNA for the CDR3: TGCGCCAGCAGCCACCGGAGGGAAGGGGAGACCCAGTACTTC.

The chain uses TRBV21-1 and TRBJ1-5; the D segment call TRBD1 is taken from the table without a DNA check. TRBV21-1 represents a pseudogene. The length of the CDR3 is 16 residues. The CDR3 loop is CASSKGARNSNQPQHF. CDR3 nucleotide sequence: TGTGCCAGCAGCAAAGGGGCCAGAAATAGCAATCAGCCCCAGCATTTT.

The chain couples TRBV6-6 to TRBJ2-1, with D possibly TRBD2 on 5 matching bases. This CDR3 has 14 residues. Trimming stripped 0 bases from V and 6 bases from J, with 9 bases between. Germline assignment: CDR1 MNHNY and CDR2 SVGAGI (reference sequence). For the CDR3, the DNA is TGTGCCAGCAGTTACTCGCCTCTAGCCAATGAGCAGTTCTTC. Its protein product is CASSYSPLANEQFF.

V usage is TRBV6-5 and J usage is TRBJ2-2, with 8 nucleotides matching TRBD2. With V trimmed by 2 bases and J by 1 base, 3 bases remained unmatched. The CDR3 is made up of 16 amino acids. The V gene's germline CDR1 is MNHEY and CDR2 SVGAGI. CDR3 amino acids: CASSYTAGGNTGELFF. Here the CDR3 DNA reads TGTGCCAGCAGTTACACGGCGGGGGGGAACACCGGGGAGCTGTTTTTT.

The chain has TRBV20-1 and TRBJ1-1; D is ambiguous. The CDR3 is 11 amino acids. Trimming removed 6 bases at V and 3 bases at J, with 8 bases between. Germline loops: CDR1 DFQATT, CDR2 SNEGSKA (reference sequence). The chain's CDR3 is CSAREYTEAFF. CDR3 DNA sequence: TGCAGTGCGAGGGAGTACACTGAAGCTTTCTTT.

J is TRBJ1-2 and V is TRBV11-2, with TRBD1 matching 11 bases. Germline V gives CDR1 SGHAT, CDR2 FQNNGV. J was trimmed by 5 bases and V by 5 bases; bases with no gene match: 4. This CDR3 comprises 14 residues. CDR3 protein: CASSRGQGAYGYTF. The CDR3 DNA reads TGTGCCAGCAGCCGCGGACAGGGGGCGTATGGCTACACCTTC.